Included here is one T cell receptor (beta chain) sequence, with context. There is no known antigen for this receptor. Per-nucleotide qualities are absent, and no much larger clonotype sits a single base away. The cohort comprised hundreds of healthy bone marrow donors. All cohort members were sampled while nominally healthy, although unrecorded immune exposures were likely present. The donor was CMV seronegative and was included in the group of several hundred seronegative cohort members. Each donor provided a peripheral blood sample, and peripheral blood mononuclear cells were used for TCR beta sequencing. Genomic DNA extraction from the blood cell samples was performed with the Qiagen DNeasy Blood Extraction Kit. The germline V gene (reference sequence) specifies SEHNR as CDR1 and FQNEAQ as CDR2. The V end loses 1 base and the J end loses 10 bases, and a stretch of 8 bases separates them. Inclusive of the bounding cysteine and phenylalanine, the CDR3 is 12 residues long. Kept here is only the CDR3 DNA, which spans 36 bases and is read in frame from base 1.

Libraries were prepared through the immunoSEQ multiplex PCR assay. The multiplex PCR relied on a mix of 60 forward primers for TCR Vbeta segments and 13 reverse primers for TCR Jbeta segments. The CDR3 region of rearranged TCR beta genes was amplified from genomic DNA by a multiplex PCR assay. The amplified TCR beta libraries were sequenced on the Illumina HiSeq System as 87-base-pair reads. In the paper's pipeline: Across the roughly 670 repertoires, a later analysis counted approximately 83 million unique TCR beta chains, roughly 11 million of which were shared by at least two donors. A nearest-neighbor algorithm error-corrected the raw reads and collapsed the reads into unique sequences, merging closely related sequences to remove PCR and sequencing errors. V, D and J gene segments were assigned by aligning CDR3 sequences to IMGT reference sequences. For a sequence to be retained, a match of at least six nucleotides to both a V gene segment and a J gene segment was required. Rearrangements were classified as productive when the CDR3 lacked stop codons and remained in frame with V and J, and all other rearrangements were classified as non-productive. Following IMGT convention, CDR3 was defined as the stretch from the second conserved V-encoded cysteine up to the conserved J-encoded phenylalanine. In an earlier analysis of roughly 610 of the donors, sequences lacking an unambiguous match to a single V gene segment were excluded. An earlier analysis of a few hundred of the donors classified V segments as functional when productive rearrangements were above 56.7% and as segregating when the standard deviation between donors was above 5%. To diagnose cytomegalovirus status from the catalog of TCR beta chain sequences, a statistical classification framework was built. In a later analysis, V and J genes were assigned by comparing TCR nucleotide sequences against IMGT/GENE-DB human TR gene sequences. A later analysis assigned CDR3 sequences and most-parsimonious VDJ recombination scenarios with the TCRdist pipeline. In a later analysis, each TCR beta chain was defined by its CDR3 amino acid sequence together with its V-gene family, and reads without a unique V-gene family were excluded. In a later analysis, 550 to 650 highly shared, low-generation-probability nucleotide sequences were removed to address suspected cross-contamination and a sequencing artifact. For each public chain, a later analysis derived a clonal expansion index from normalized ranks of inferred template counts within each repertoire. In a later analysis, generation probabilities were computed with a VDJ recombination model fitted to out-of-frame rearrangements, and the resulting probabilities were checked against IGoR. In a later analysis, hypergeometric tests were used to score TCR-TCR, TCR-HLA and TCR-CMV co-occurrence, with a repertoire-size bias correction applied to TCR pairs. False discovery rates were estimated in a later analysis by permuting HLA or CMV assignments 20 times. A later analysis grouped co-occurring TCRs with DBSCAN, adding TCRdist sequence similarity when clustering within HLA-allele-positive subsets. Co-occurrence clustering excluded repertoires with fewer than 30,000 or more than 120,000 public chains, plus five with anomalous nucleotide sharing. TCRdb retrieved this table from immuneACCESS and kept in-frame rearrangements only. Not all clones are present; in checked studies, unresolved V genes account for under half, and no reason is known for the remainder. The DNA gave D and trimming, while V, J and clone size come from that table. The sample includes about 140,000 clones, with more than 75% observed a single time. The ten largest clones add up to around 2.2% of the sample.

This record belongs to a study of cytomegalovirus exposure and HLA in healthy donors (dated by TCRdb to 2016 to 2017). In the study overall: In an earlier analysis of under 600 of the donors, roughly 300 Gb of sequence data and some 100 million unique TCR beta sequences from 150 million to 200 million T cells were reported. To predict cytomegalovirus infection status, the study brought together high-throughput TCR immunosequencing, statistical association of individual TCRs with disease status, and machine learning. Rather than drawing on any new phenotypic data, the later analysis identified candidate immune exposures from TCR beta sequences and the way those sequences occurred across donors. The number of typed donors differed by locus: 629-630 for A, B, C, DRB1 and DQB1; 500 to 550 for DQA1; 606 for DPA1; and roughly 450 for DPB1. Across roughly 420 genotyped donors of the cohort, an average of approximately 240,000 unique TCR beta nucleotide sequences per donor were sequenced, and approximately 19% of those sequences were non-productive. A later genetic analysis took genome-wide SNP genotypes for about 65% of the 666 donors and used that subset as a discovery cohort. To study patterns of TCR occurrence, a later analysis re-analyzed previously published TCR beta repertoires from 600 to 750 donors and added high-resolution HLA genotyping. HLA typing included class I and class II loci at four-digit resolution. An early release covering roughly 640 HLA-typed donors comprised about 290 gigabases of sequencing data and tens of millions of unique TCR sequences. The study was designed to test whether signatures of past pathogen exposure could be identified by cataloging public T cell receptors. Donor age, sex, ethnicity and CMV serostatus were compiled alongside the repertoire data. Roughly five DR-DQ haplotypes were treated as single units for association and clustering because of strong linkage in the cohort. Along with the 666-subject first cohort, a separate validation cohort of over a hundred different subjects was used. Every repertoire in the discovery cohort had been generated on one and the same sequencing platform. Of the 350 to 450 genotyped donors, over 80% were placed in the genetic ancestry cluster associated with self-reported Caucasian donors. The T cell repertoires of under 750 subjects were profiled by immunosequencing and related to cytomegalovirus serostatus. An earlier analysis of nearly 600 of the donors applied high-throughput TCR beta sequencing to assess whether each TCR beta V gene segment acted as functional or pseudogenic. Overall study outcomes, separate from this receptor: Roughly uniform sequencing depth across donors was assumed in presence/absence analyses, although this assumption may not hold. HLA typing was unavailable for some donors at each locus, so association tests used only the typed subset. In a later analysis, HLA-associated TCR beta chains were found to be more clonally expanded and to have lower generation probabilities than equally common non-associated chains. While some public TCRs were present in many individuals, most TCR sequences turned up only very rarely across donors. An earlier analysis of approximately 590 of the donors showed that most TCR beta V segments appeared in productive rearrangements either about 87% or about 30% of the time, which broadly matched IMGT annotations. Several of the top co-occurrence clusters appeared to be linked to parvovirus B19, influenza, CMV and Epstein-Barr virus, according to a later analysis. When HLA alleles, especially DR and DQ, strongly co-occurred, TCR associations were difficult to assign to individual alleles. The classifier was reported to diagnose cytomegalovirus status with high specificity and sensitivity in both the original and validation cohorts. Compared with the roughly 720-donor mean, donors in an Asian-associated ancestry cluster had fewer N-insertions in productive TCRs, according to a later genetic analysis. Because counts were too low, approximately 15 rarely observed V segments, including chromosome 9 orphons, were excluded from the earlier analysis of several hundred of the donors. A further reported finding was that TCR beta sequences accurately predicted the HLA-A and HLA-B alleles for most subjects in the first cohort. The study gave a list of 150 to 200 TCR beta chains associated with cytomegalovirus. The 87-base-pair reads could not distinguish some IMGT-functional V segments, including TRBV6-2 and TRBV6-3, so those segments were excluded. Specific HLA alleles were associated with over 15,000 TCR beta sequences at a false discovery rate of 0.05 in a later analysis. A cluster of highly shared sequence variants was judged likely to be a technical artifact of the sequencing pipeline. According to a later analysis, most CMV-associated TCR beta chains appeared to be HLA-restricted, and the HLA associations seemed to be driven largely by CMV exposure. The cohort was sequenced for TCR beta chains only, and without alpha or paired-chain data the features that could be detected were limited. Three of the identified cytomegalovirus-associated TCR beta chains were confirmed in vitro to be specific for cytomegalovirus antigens. A later analysis found that TCR association rates varied across HLA loci, with DRB1 alleles showing the most associated TCRs and HLA-C alleles the fewest. In a later genetic analysis, a missense DCLRE1C variant was associated with V-gene and J-gene trimming of TCR beta chains, and the association was replicated in an independent cohort. Linkage disequilibrium might explain the correlated functional status among segregating V segments, but an unknown experimental factor could not be ruled out. The only immune exposure information available for the cohort was CMV serostatus. The authors suggested that the approach could potentially be generalized to other disease states and immunological phenotypes.

The sample comprised PBMCs. The receptor's source is a man aged 25-45 years in good health and CMV-seronegative. Rearrangement joined TRBV7-9 to TRBJ1-5; a tentative D match to TRBD1 spans 5 bases. CDR3 sequence: CASSLEQAPQHF. The DNA sequence reads TGTGCCAGCAGCTTAGAACAGGCCCCCCAGCATTTT.